This is a list of T cell receptor beta chains from one sample in a study of T cell responses to AZD1222 COVID-19 vaccine. Repertoires were generated with immunoSEQ multiplex PCR, while TCRdb's copy carries only in-frame clones and drops some. The sample records roughly 150,000 clones, approximately 90% being singletons. Sample: peripheral blood, taken on day 0 of AZD1222 vaccination. The receptors shown here come from an adult in good health. Both conserved end residues are part of each CDR3. A D gene is named only where the DNA matches it firmly. Size is stated for part of the rows, as once, few or many counts, or as a class when the clone is expanded.

TRBJ2-2 | once | TRBV6-6 | - | TGTGCCAGCAGTTACTCGAGGGACTCGGCCGGGGAGCTGTTTTTT | CASSYSRDSAGELFF
TRBJ2-2 | - | TRBV30 | - | TGTGCCTGGAGTGAAAGGAGCTGGGACCATCGTCAAAACACCGGGGAGCTGTTTTTT | CAWSERSWDHRQNTGELFF
TRBJ2-1 | - | TRBV5-6 | - | TGTGCCAGCAGCTTGTTTGGGGGGCGCATCGCCTACAATGAGCAGTTCTTC | CASSLFGGRIAYNEQFF
TRBJ1-2 | - | TRBV28 | TRBD1 | TGTGCCAGCATCACCACAGGACAGGTTAACTATGGCTACACCTTC | CASITTGQVNYGYTF
TRBJ2-6 | - | TRBV5-1 | TRBD1 | TGCGCCAGCAGCTCGAGACAGGGCTATACAGGGGCCAACGTCCTGACTTTC | CASSSRQGYTGANVLTF
TRBJ2-7 | - | TRBV4-2 | TRBD2 | TGTGCCAGCAGCCAAGATGGACGGAATAGCGGGAAATTAAATTCCTACGAGCAGTACTTC | CASSQDGRNSGKLNSYEQYF
TRBJ1-4 | - | TRBV15 | - | TGTGCCACCAGCAGAGCCCCGTTCCGCAGGGGAGTTGGCAAACTGTTTTTT | CATSRAPFRRGVGKLFF
TRBJ1-2 | - | TRBV6-1 | - | TGTGCCAGCAGTGAATTGGGCAGTGGGGATGGCTACACCTTC | CASSELGSGDGYTF
TRBJ1-1 | - | TRBV29-1 | TRBD1 | TGCAGCGTTGAAGTTTTGGGACAGATTGAAGCTTTCTTT | CSVEVLGQIEAFF
TRBJ1-6 | - | TRBV14 | - | TGTGCCAGCAGCCAGACTCAGGGAGGGGGAAGTAATTCACCCCTCCACTTT | CASSQTQGGGSNSPLHF
TRBJ1-5 | few | TRBV6-5 | - | TGTGCCAGCAGACAGGGCCTGAATCAGCCCCAGCATTTT | CASRQGLNQPQHF
TRBJ1-2 | - | TRBV27 | TRBD1 | TGTGCCAGCTTTTCCGGGACAGCCAGAAACTATGGCTACACCTTC | CASFSGTARNYGYTF
TRBJ1-5 | - | TRBV28 | - | TGTGCCAGCAGTCCCCCCGCGCAGCCCCAGCATTTT | CASSPPAQPQHF
TRBJ1-1 | - | TRBV7-2 | - | TGTGCCAGCAGCCTCCGAGGGGGAGGGAACACTGAAGCTTTCTTT | CASSLRGGGNTEAFF
TRBJ2-1 | - | TRBV28 | - | TGTGCCAGCAGTTCCAATGAGCAGTTCTTC | CASSSNEQFF
TRBJ2-1 | - | TRBV7-3 | - | TGTGCCAGCAGCTTACCACACAATGAGCAGTTCTTC | CASSLPHNEQFF
TRBJ2-7 | once | TRBV6-1 | - | TGTGCCAGCAGTGAAGCGGGGGTGCACGAGCAGTACTTC | CASSEAGVHEQYF
TRBJ2-7 | - | TRBV7-9 | - | TGTGCCAGCATGGGGGGGGCTCTCGGAGTAGAGGAGCAGTACTTC | CASMGGALGVEEQYF
TRBJ1-2 | - | TRBV14 | - | TGTGCCAGCAGCCAAGCGGGGGGGCCTCCTAACTATGGCTACACCTTC | CASSQAGGPPNYGYTF
TRBJ2-7 | - | TRBV2 | TRBD1 | TGTGCCAGCAGTGGAAGCCGAAGGGGACAGGGAAATGGCTACGAGCAGTACTTC | CASSGSRRGQGNGYEQYF
TRBJ2-5 | - | TRBV6-2/TRBV6-3 | TRBD2 | TGTGCCAGCAGTTCCAGCGGGAGGGCCTTTGAGACCCAGTACTTC | CASSSSGRAFETQYF